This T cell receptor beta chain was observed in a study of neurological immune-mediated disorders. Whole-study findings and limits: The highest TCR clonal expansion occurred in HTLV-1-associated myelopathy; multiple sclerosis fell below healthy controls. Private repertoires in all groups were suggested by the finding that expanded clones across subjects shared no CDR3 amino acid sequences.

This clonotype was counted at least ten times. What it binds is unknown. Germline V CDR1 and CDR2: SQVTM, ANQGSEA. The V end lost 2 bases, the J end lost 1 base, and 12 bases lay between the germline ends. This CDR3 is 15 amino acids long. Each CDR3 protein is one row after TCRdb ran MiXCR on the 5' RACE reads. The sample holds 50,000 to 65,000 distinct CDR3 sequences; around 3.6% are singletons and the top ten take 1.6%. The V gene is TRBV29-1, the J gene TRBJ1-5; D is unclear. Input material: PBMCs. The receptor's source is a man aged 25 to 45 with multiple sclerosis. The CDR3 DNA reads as TGCAGCGTTGAATGGAGGCGCACGAGCAATCAGCCCCAGCATTTT. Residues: CSVEWRRTSNQPQHF.